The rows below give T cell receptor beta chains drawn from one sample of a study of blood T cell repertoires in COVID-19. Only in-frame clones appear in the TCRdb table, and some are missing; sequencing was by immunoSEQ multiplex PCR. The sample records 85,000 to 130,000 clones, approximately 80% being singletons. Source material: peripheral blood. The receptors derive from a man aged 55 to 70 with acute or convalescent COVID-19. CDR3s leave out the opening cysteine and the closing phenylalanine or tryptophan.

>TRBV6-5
ASSYGDRGTDTQY
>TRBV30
AWSEGDRYYGYT
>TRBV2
ASSVQGGSSPLH
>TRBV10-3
AISESSRDRGYT
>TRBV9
ASSVMMGQDT
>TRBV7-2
ASSLARASYNEQF
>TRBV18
ASSPRDRSGNIQY
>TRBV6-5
ASRLAGYNEQF
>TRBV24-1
ATSPGQGSGYT
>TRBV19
ASSSVLSGRSPTGELF
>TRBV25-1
ASSDYVGQATLLGGYT
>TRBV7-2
ASSLSVAGGPSSYNEQF
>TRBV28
ASRTGTGESPLH
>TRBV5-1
ASSLDPGGNEQF
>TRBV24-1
ATSESGSGNEQF
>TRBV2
ASKGGPRLAGGADTQY
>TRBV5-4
ASSTPGQGSYGYT
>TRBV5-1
ASSSQGATGELF
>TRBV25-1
ASSDTGYTGELF
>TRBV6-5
ASSYEGAGSPLH
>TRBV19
ASSDTGAQPQH
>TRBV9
ASSVGPGLAGEETQY
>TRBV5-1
ASSVLPRGQSSYNEQF
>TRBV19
ASSKRLAGSFEQY
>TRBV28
ASSPLGRQVNYGYT
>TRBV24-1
ATKSPFYNEQF
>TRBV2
ASSERSPGSNQPQH
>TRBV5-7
ASSLGC
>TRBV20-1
SANFRGEQF
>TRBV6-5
ASSITGVRETQY
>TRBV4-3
ASSQDHPHRVGDEKLF
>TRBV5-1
ASSLGDRTLNEKLF
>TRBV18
ASSPESSGNTIY
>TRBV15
ATSTWDWTGTLGYT
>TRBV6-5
ASHFRGIGTEAF
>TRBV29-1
SVGDSKKLF
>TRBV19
ASSIGGLVRTQY
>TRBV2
ASSGTGGYEQY
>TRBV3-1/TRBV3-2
ASSHYYGTRSHEQY
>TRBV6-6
ASKQGGTGELF
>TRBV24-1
ATSDFGQGAAETQY
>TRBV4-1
ASSAGSTFPPYEQY
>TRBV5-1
ASSFQTWNTEAF
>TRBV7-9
ASSSGLAGVNEQF
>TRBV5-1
ASSLASSGRYYNEQF